This T cell receptor beta chain was captured by sequencing in a study of blood T cells in healthy people across ages. Regarding this clonotype: No antigen is known for it.

Each donor's blood draw was roughly 9.8 milliliters of peripheral blood. This CDR3 contains 16 residues. Looked up from germline, CDR1 is MDHEN and CDR2 is SYDVKM. Study observations and caveats: Higher diversity, along with more naive CD4+ cells, distinguished long-lived donors from aged donors. Observed TCR beta diversity per million T cells went down as age went up. This fall followed a roughly linear course with age. Naive and antigen-experienced cells were not separated, limiting conclusive comparison.

Together with a sample-barcoded 5' primer, a J-beta primer mix was included in a second PCR lasting about 7 to 12 cycles. TCRdb recomputed calls from the 5' RACE reads with MiXCR, one row per CDR3 protein. The sample yields 1.5 million to 2 million distinct CDR3 sequences, roughly 49% seen once. V gene TRBV28 combines with J gene TRBJ2-4; 7 bases are shared with TRBD2. The DNA matches TRBJ2-7 better at its end, which makes the J call doubtful. The receptor's source is a woman aged 40 to 55 in good health. Sequenced material: blood. Here the CDR3 reads CASSPPYSGWGVEQYF. The DNA of the CDR3 is TGTGCCAGCAGCCCCCCATATAGCGGGTGGGGGGTCGAGCAGTACTTC.